This T cell receptor beta chain stems from a study of CD8 T cells in Susac syndrome (dated by TCRdb to the late 2010s). Notes on the research overall: Of the Susac syndrome patients who were sequenced, roughly six had clinically active disease and eight were in clinical remission. Repertoire sequencing was used to test whether CD8+ T cell activation and differentiation in Susac syndrome was antigen driven. At blood withdrawal, Susac syndrome patients were therapy-naive, treated with corticosteroids (with IVIg additionally given to some), or treated with IVIg alone. Paper-wide results and their limitations: The study acknowledged that relatively few individuals were included in the TCR sequencing and HLA analysis. In the CD4+ T cell repertoire of Susac syndrome patients, clonal expansion was not detected.

RNA was extracted using the RNeasy kit, and 0.5 to 1 microgram was reverse transcribed with random hexamers. TCR beta CDR3 regions were amplified with the immunoSEQ multiplex PCR assay covering 54 Vbeta and 13 Jbeta segments. PCR amplification bias was corrected using a synthetic template baseline for primer optimization and computational correction. Regarding the original processing steps: Reads were annotated to V, D and J genes per IMGT and analyzed with immunoSEQ Analyzer, keeping only productive sequences. To calculate clonality, Shannon entropy was normalized by log2 of the number of productive unique sequences and then subtracted from one. Public and private clones were assessed among the 100 most prevalent clones of each patient and control. Clones were defined as Susac-specific when absent from the healthy and MS cohorts, from approximately 970 published viral clones and from other ImmuneACCESS disease sequences. Through fastp at Q25 and MiXCR, TCRdb rebuilt clones from the public reads, retaining in-frame beta chains. Rows matching on CDR3 protein sequence are summarized as one entry with the most common DNA and genes. Here the V and J calls rest on TCRdb's processing, not on the authors' analysis. The sample yields approximately 180,000 distinct CDR3 sequences; around 90% were counted once. The top ten clones comprise 0.085% to 0.09% of the sample.

The CDR3 spans 13 residues, from the cysteine through the phenylalanine. Only the CDR3 DNA is retained, 39 bases long and in frame from the first base. High-throughput TCR beta sequencing profiled peripheral blood CD8+ and CD4+ T cells from healthy donors, Susac syndrome patients and multiple sclerosis patients. Recently defined diagnostic criteria for definite or probable disease were met by the Susac syndrome patients. CD8+ TEMRA cells were enriched by FACS, while bulk CD8+ and CD4+ T cells were purified by magnetic negative isolation. Blood was collected in EDTA tubes and processed within 24 hours, with PBMCs isolated through density gradient centrifugation. PBMCs destined for TCR sequencing were cryopreserved in liquid nitrogen and later thawed in a 37 °C water bath. A purity of at least 90% was achieved for sorted or isolated CD4+, CD8+ and CD8+ TEMRA cells. Note on this clonotype: It lacks a known antigen. No qualities accompany the bases; no much larger clone lies one base away.

This TCR was sampled from a human donor with Susac syndrome. Sequencing input: CD4+ T cells from PBMCs. The chain was built from TRBV21-1 and TRBJ2-7; the table's TRBD1 call for D was not verified on the DNA. TRBV21-1 is recorded as a pseudogene. The CDR3 amino acid sequence is: CANQGQDAYEQYF. The sequenced DNA is TGTGCCAACCAGGGGCAGGATGCCTACGAGCAGTACTTC.